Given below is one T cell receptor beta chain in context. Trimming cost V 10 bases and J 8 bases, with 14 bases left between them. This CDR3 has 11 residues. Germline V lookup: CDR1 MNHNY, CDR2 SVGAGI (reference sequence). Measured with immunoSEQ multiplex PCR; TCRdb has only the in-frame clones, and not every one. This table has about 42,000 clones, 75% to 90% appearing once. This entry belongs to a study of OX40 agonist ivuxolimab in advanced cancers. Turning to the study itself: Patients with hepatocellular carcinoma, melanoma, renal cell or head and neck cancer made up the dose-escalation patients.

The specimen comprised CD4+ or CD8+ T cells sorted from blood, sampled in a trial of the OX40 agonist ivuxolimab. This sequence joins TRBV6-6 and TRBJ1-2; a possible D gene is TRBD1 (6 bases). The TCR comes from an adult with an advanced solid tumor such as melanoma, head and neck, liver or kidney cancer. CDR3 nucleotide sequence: TGTGCCATTTCACAGGGAGGCGGCTACACCTTC. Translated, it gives CAISQGGGYTF.